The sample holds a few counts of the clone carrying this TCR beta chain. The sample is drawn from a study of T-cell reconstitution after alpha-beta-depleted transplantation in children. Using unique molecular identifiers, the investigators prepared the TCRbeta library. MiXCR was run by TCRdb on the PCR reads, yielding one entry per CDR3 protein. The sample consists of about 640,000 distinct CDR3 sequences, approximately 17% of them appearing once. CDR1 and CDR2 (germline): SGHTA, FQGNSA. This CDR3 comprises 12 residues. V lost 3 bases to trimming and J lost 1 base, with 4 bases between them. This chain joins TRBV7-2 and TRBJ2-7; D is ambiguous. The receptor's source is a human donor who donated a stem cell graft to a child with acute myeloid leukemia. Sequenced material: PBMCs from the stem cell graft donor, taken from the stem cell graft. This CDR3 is CASSFTSYEQYF. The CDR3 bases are TGTGCCAGCAGCTTTACTTCCTACGAGCAGTACTTC. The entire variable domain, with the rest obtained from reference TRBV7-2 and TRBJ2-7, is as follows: GAGVSQSPSNKVTEKGKDVELRCDPISGHTALYWYRQSLGQGLEFLIYFQGNSAPDKSGLPSDRFSAERTGGSVSTLTIQRTQQEDSAVYLCASSFTSYEQYFGPGTRLTVT.